The present TCR beta chain was sequenced within a study of blood T cell repertoires in COVID-19 (dated by TCRdb to 2020 to 2022). In terms of the full investigation: Samples covering the acute and convalescent phases of COVID-19 were provided by collaborators in the United States, Italy and Spain. The material from the prospective study consisted of cDNA or gDNA derived from T cells, B-cell-depleted T cells, or PBMCs. Samples were obtained from the ongoing ImmuneRACE study (first 160 participants) and from 1,254 subjects provided by 6 global collaborators. HLA class I and class II types, where available, came from metadata supplied by the sample provider rather than from assay-based typing. The dataset comprised deeply sampled blood TCRbeta repertoires from subjects exposed to, actively infected with, or recovered from COVID-19. A freely available public database, intended as a resource for researchers studying the immune response to SARS-CoV-2, is where the repertoires were released. Sample metadata almost always included a de-identified subject ID, COVID-19 status, age in years and sex.

Spanning cysteine to phenylalanine, the CDR3 consists of 16 amino acids. Kept here is only the CDR3 DNA, which spans 48 bases and is read in frame from base 1. The germline ends are 12 bases apart after V is trimmed by 3 bases and J by 2 bases. The germline V gene specifies SGDLS as CDR1 and YYNGEE as CDR2. Points on this clone: The target of this receptor is not known. It has no much larger one-base neighbor in the sample; base qualities were not kept.

TCRbeta CDR3 regions were amplified from genomic DNA by means of the immunoSEQ Assay, a bias-controlled multiplex PCR. The source study handled its data this way. The number of nucleated cells in each sample was estimated by amplification of reference gene primers within the assay. Sequence reads were collapsed and filtered to measure the absolute abundance of every unique TCRbeta CDR3 rearrangement. For each sample, productive Simpson clonality was calculated as the square root of Simpson's diversity index across productive rearrangements. The table was pulled from immuneACCESS by TCRdb, which kept in-frame rearrangements only. Such tables lose some clones; where checked, under half of the loss comes from unresolved V genes, and the rest has no known cause. That table is the source of V, J and clone size, and D and trimming were worked out from the DNA. This sample comprises under 200,000 clones, about 87% of them detected only once. The ten top clones hold roughly 2.4% of the sample.

Here is what the overall study found, with its caveats: The amount of clinical and demographic metadata varied by source and participant and was provided uncurated.

At one collaborating source in Seattle, patients were enrolled during active infection and were followed longitudinally through the course of disease. Collaborating institutions collected whole blood in K2EDTA tubes following their own protocols. For TCRbeta analysis, collaborators shipped samples in one of three forms: frozen whole blood, isolated PBMCs, or DNA extracted from either of those sample types. The source material was peripheral blood. This TCR derives from a woman older than 75 with COVID-19, enrolled during active disease. This receptor chain uses TRBV9 and TRBJ2-6; a weak D assignment points to TRBD1 (5 bases agree). The CDR3 in this case is CASSASRVAGANVLTF. The nucleotide sequence is given as TGTGCCAGCAGCGCCAGCAGGGTAGCTGGGGCCAACGTCCTGACTTTC.